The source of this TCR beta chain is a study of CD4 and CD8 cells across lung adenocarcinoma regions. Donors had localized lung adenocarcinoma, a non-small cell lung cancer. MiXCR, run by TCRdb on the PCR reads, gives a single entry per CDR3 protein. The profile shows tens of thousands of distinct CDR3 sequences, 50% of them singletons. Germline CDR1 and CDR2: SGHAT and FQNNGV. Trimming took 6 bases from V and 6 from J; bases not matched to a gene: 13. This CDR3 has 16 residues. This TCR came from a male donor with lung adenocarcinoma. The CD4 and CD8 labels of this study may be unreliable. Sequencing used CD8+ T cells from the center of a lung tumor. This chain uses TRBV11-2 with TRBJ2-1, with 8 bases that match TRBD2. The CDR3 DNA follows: TGTGCCAGCAGTCAAAACCGGTTAGCGGGGCTCAATGAGCAGTTCTTC. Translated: CASSQNRLAGLNEQFF.